This TCR beta chain came from a study of cytomegalovirus exposure and HLA in healthy donors (dated by TCRdb to 2016 to 2017). For context, the study as a whole: According to an earlier analysis of a few hundred of the donors, roughly 180 million T cells yielded over 100 million unique TCR beta sequences and 276 Gb of sequence data. An early release that covered roughly 600 HLA-typed donors contained approximately 300 gigabases of sequencing data and about 84 million unique TCR sequences. The genetic ancestry cluster associated with self-reported Caucasian donors included 81% of the roughly 400 genotyped donors. The study aimed to test whether signatures of past pathogen exposure could be identified by cataloging public T cell receptors. The study used immunosequencing to profile the T cell repertoires of hundreds of subjects and linked those repertoires to cytomegalovirus serostatus. A separate validation cohort of about 110 different subjects was used in addition to the approximately 700-subject first cohort. To predict cytomegalovirus infection status, the study combined high-throughput TCR immunosequencing, statistical association of individual TCRs with disease status, and machine learning. In a later analysis, previously published TCR beta repertoires from roughly 710 donors were re-analyzed and high-resolution HLA genotyping was added so that TCR occurrence patterns could be studied. The later analysis used no new phenotypic data to find candidate immune exposures, relying instead on TCR beta sequences and their occurrence across donors. To decide whether each TCR beta V gene segment behaved as functional or pseudogenic, an earlier analysis of approximately 590 of the donors relied on high-throughput TCR beta sequencing. Donor age, sex, ethnicity and CMV serostatus were compiled together with the repertoire data. In a later genetic analysis, genome-wide SNP genotypes for about 55% of the roughly 700 donors were used, and that subset was treated as a discovery cohort. All discovery cohort repertoires had been generated using a single sequencing platform. Class I and class II HLA loci were covered by the typing at four-digit resolution. Typing coverage differed by locus: A, B, C, DRB1 and DQB1 were typed in roughly 629-630 donors, DQA1 in about 500, DPA1 in approximately 600, and DPB1 in approximately 450. Roughly 5 DR-DQ haplotypes were treated as single units for association and clustering because of strong linkage in the cohort. Among roughly 400 genotyped donors of the cohort, an average of 235,054 unique TCR beta nucleotide sequences were sequenced per donor, roughly 20% of them non-productive. Findings and caveats that apply to the study as a whole: The study listed 150 to 200 TCR beta chains as associated with cytomegalovirus. V-gene and J-gene trimming of TCR beta chains was associated with a missense DCLRE1C variant in a later genetic analysis, and the association was replicated in an independent cohort. Compared with the approximately 670-donor mean, donors in an Asian-associated ancestry cluster had fewer N-insertions in productive TCRs, according to a later genetic analysis. The classifier was reported to diagnose cytomegalovirus status with high specificity and sensitivity in both the original cohort and the validation cohort. Most TCR sequences were seen in very few donors, while some public TCRs were found in many individuals. The authors suggested that the approach could potentially be generalized to other disease states and immunological phenotypes. Compared with equally common non-associated chains, HLA-associated TCR beta chains in a later analysis were more clonally expanded and had lower generation probabilities. Because some donors lacked HLA typing at each locus, the association tests relied only on the typed subset. In a later analysis, 15,000 to 20,000 TCR beta sequences were associated with specific HLA alleles at a false discovery rate of 0.05. Some IMGT-functional V segments, including TRBV6-2 and TRBV6-3, could not be told apart with the 87-base-pair reads, so those segments were excluded. A later analysis found that TCR association rates varied across HLA loci, with DRB1 alleles showing the most associated TCRs and HLA-C alleles the fewest. When HLA alleles, especially DR and DQ, strongly co-occurred, attributing TCR associations to individual alleles was difficult. In an earlier analysis of 587 of the donors, most TCR beta V segments appeared in productive rearrangements about 87% or about 30% of the time, broadly matching IMGT annotations. A further reported finding was that TCR beta sequences accurately predicted the HLA-A and HLA-B alleles for most subjects in the first cohort. Linkage disequilibrium might explain the correlated functional status among segregating V segments, but an unknown experimental factor could not be ruled out. Three of the identified cytomegalovirus-associated TCR beta chains were confirmed in vitro to be specific for cytomegalovirus antigens. A later analysis reported that several top co-occurrence clusters appeared linked to parvovirus B19, influenza, CMV and Epstein-Barr virus. Immune exposure information for the cohort was limited to CMV serostatus. In this cohort, only TCR beta chains were sequenced, and detectable features were limited by the absence of alpha or paired-chain data. In a later analysis, most CMV-associated TCR beta chains were found to appear HLA-restricted, with HLA associations seemingly driven largely by CMV exposure. The sequencing pipeline was judged likely to have produced a cluster of highly shared sequence variants as a technical artifact. Sequencing depth was assumed to be roughly uniform across donors in the presence/absence analyses, though that assumption may not hold. Because counts were too low, more than 15 rarely observed V segments, including chromosome 9 orphons, were excluded from the earlier analysis of several hundred of the donors.

Libraries were prepared through the immunoSEQ multiplex PCR assay. The multiplex PCR relied on a mix of 60 forward primers for TCR Vbeta segments and 13 reverse primers for TCR Jbeta segments. Amplification of the CDR3 region of rearranged TCR beta genes was performed with a multiplex PCR assay on genomic DNA. On the Illumina HiSeq System, the amplified TCR beta libraries were sequenced as 87-base-pair reads. In the paper's pipeline: Across the 670 or so repertoires, a later analysis counted some 81 million unique TCR beta chains, around 11 million of which were shared by at least two donors. To remove PCR and sequencing errors, raw reads were error-corrected and collapsed into unique sequences using a nearest-neighbor algorithm that merged closely related sequences. V, D and J gene segments were assigned by aligning CDR3 sequences to IMGT reference sequences. For a sequence to be retained, a match of at least six nucleotides to both a V gene segment and a J gene segment was required. A rearrangement counted as productive if the CDR3 had no stop codons and remained in frame with V and J, and every other rearrangement counted as non-productive. CDR3 was defined according to IMGT convention as the region running from the second conserved V-encoded cysteine to the conserved J-encoded phenylalanine. The earlier analysis of about 500 of the donors excluded sequences that lacked an unambiguous match to a single V gene segment. An earlier analysis of a few hundred of the donors called V segments functional above 56.7% productive rearrangements and segregating when the between-donor standard deviation exceeded 5%. A statistical classification framework was built for diagnosing cytomegalovirus status from the catalog of TCR beta chain sequences. In a later analysis, V and J genes were assigned by comparing TCR nucleotide sequences against IMGT/GENE-DB human TR gene sequences. The TCRdist pipeline was used in a later analysis to assign CDR3 sequences and most-parsimonious VDJ recombination scenarios. In a later analysis, each TCR beta chain was defined by its CDR3 amino acid sequence together with its V-gene family, and reads lacking a unique V-gene family were excluded. To address suspected cross-contamination and a sequencing artifact, a later analysis removed over 500 highly shared, low-generation-probability nucleotide sequences. A later analysis calculated a clonal expansion index for each public chain from normalized within-repertoire ranks of inferred template counts. In a later analysis, generation probabilities were computed using a VDJ recombination model fitted to out-of-frame rearrangements, and the results were checked against IGoR. Hypergeometric tests were used in a later analysis to score TCR-TCR, TCR-HLA and TCR-CMV co-occurrence, with a repertoire-size bias correction applied to the TCR pairs. In a later analysis, false discovery rates were estimated by permuting HLA or CMV assignments 20 times. In a later analysis, co-occurring TCRs were grouped using DBSCAN, and TCRdist sequence similarity was added for clustering within HLA-allele-positive subsets. Repertoires with fewer than 30,000 or more than 120,000 public chains, plus five repertoires with anomalous nucleotide sharing, were excluded from co-occurrence clustering. TCRdb provides this immuneACCESS table in a form limited to in-frame rearrangements. Some clones are lacking; in checked studies, under half of them reflect an unresolved V gene, and why the rest are absent is not known. V and J calls plus clone size are reproduced from that table; the DNA served to infer D and trimming. The sample table records around 150,000 clones; around 77% of these occur just once. The ten largest clones represent 2% to 2.5% of the sample.

The cohort comprised some 680 healthy bone marrow donors. At the time of sampling, all cohort members were nominally healthy, though unrecorded immune exposures were likely present. The donor tested CMV seronegative and was one of the 352 seronegative cohort members. Each donor provided a peripheral blood sample, and peripheral blood mononuclear cells were used for TCR beta sequencing. Genomic DNA was extracted from the blood cell samples with the Qiagen DNeasy Blood Extraction Kit. The CDR3 runs 16 amino acids, cysteine and phenylalanine included. This entry keeps only the CDR3 DNA: 48 bases, framed from base 1. From the germline V gene, CDR1 is LGHNT and CDR2 is FRNRAP. V has 7 bases trimmed and J has 0 bases trimmed; junction bases matching no gene number 10. Note on this clone: Its antigen is unknown. Base qualities were left out, and no much larger clone turns up one base away.

Sequences were obtained from PBMCs. The chain links TRBV12-5 with TRBJ1-1; 8 nucleotides in the junction match TRBD1. The sequence was obtained from a young man in good health and CMV-seronegative. The sequence in DNA is TGTGCTAGTGCCAGACCGGGACAGGTCATGAACACTGAAGCTTTCTTT. Its amino acids are CASARPGQVMNTEAFF.